The entry that follows covers one T cell receptor beta chain sequence. Its antigen target is currently unknown. No base qualities exist here, and no much larger clone lies one base off it. This sample is drawn from a study of blood T cell repertoires in COVID-19 (dated by TCRdb to the early 2020s). Concerning the study at large: Samples from collaborators originated in the United States, Italy and Spain and spanned both the acute and convalescent phases of COVID-19. The dataset comprised deeply sampled blood TCRbeta repertoires from subjects exposed to, actively infected with, or recovered from COVID-19. A de-identified subject ID, COVID-19 status, age in years and sex were almost always included in the sample metadata. The prospective study material was composed of cDNA or gDNA derived from T cells, B-cell-depleted T cells, or PBMCs. Samples came from the ongoing ImmuneRACE study (first 160 participants) plus 1,254 subjects from 6 global collaborators. The repertoires were released in a freely available public database meant as a resource for research on the immune response to SARS-CoV-2. HLA class I and class II types, where available, came from metadata supplied by the sample provider rather than from assay-based typing.

In the prospective study, participants were roughly 18 to 95 years old, resided in about two dozen geographic areas of the United States, and were enrolled through a virtual design. In the prospective study, cohorts were assigned on the basis of participant-reported clinical history obtained from a screening survey and a study questionnaire. Each participant in the prospective study had whole blood, serum and a nasopharyngeal or oropharyngeal swab collected by mobile phlebotomists. Over an approximately 2-month period, participants in the prospective study had the option of providing additional blood draws and questionnaires. Prospective study blood samples were shipped either frozen or at room temperature before DNA extraction. Study-wide findings and limitations: Clinical and demographic metadata were provided uncurated, with the amount varying by source and participant.

TCRbeta CDR3 regions were amplified from genomic DNA by means of the immunoSEQ Assay, a bias-controlled multiplex PCR. Regarding the original processing steps: The number of nucleated cells in each sample was estimated from the amplification of reference gene primers within the assay. To quantify the absolute abundance of each unique TCRbeta CDR3 rearrangement, sequence reads were collapsed and filtered. For each sample, productive Simpson clonality was calculated as the square root of Simpson's diversity index across productive rearrangements. TCRdb retrieved this table from immuneACCESS and kept in-frame rearrangements only. Not all clones are present; in checked studies, unresolved V genes account for under half, and no reason is known for the remainder. That table gives V, J and clone size, and the DNA gave D and trimming. In all, the sample holds around 340,000 clones, and 70% to 90% of those were seen once. Clones ranked in the top ten supply roughly 4.2% of the sample.

CDR1 SGHNT and CDR2 YYREEE are derived from the germline V gene (reference sequence). Between the V and J ends, shortened by 3 bases and 0 bases respectively, the junction contains 12 bases. Spanning cysteine to phenylalanine, the CDR3 consists of 15 amino acids. The sequence is cut down to CDR3 DNA, 45 bases in frame from base 1. The clonotype comes from a middle-aged woman with acute COVID-19. The chain is assembled from TRBV5-4 and TRBJ1-2; 6 matching bases give a weak D call of TRBD1. Material: PBMCs or T cells enriched from blood (not recorded which). CDR3 loop: CASSSTRQANYGYTF. The sequence in DNA is TGTGCCAGCAGCTCCACCCGACAGGCTAACTATGGCTACACCTTC.